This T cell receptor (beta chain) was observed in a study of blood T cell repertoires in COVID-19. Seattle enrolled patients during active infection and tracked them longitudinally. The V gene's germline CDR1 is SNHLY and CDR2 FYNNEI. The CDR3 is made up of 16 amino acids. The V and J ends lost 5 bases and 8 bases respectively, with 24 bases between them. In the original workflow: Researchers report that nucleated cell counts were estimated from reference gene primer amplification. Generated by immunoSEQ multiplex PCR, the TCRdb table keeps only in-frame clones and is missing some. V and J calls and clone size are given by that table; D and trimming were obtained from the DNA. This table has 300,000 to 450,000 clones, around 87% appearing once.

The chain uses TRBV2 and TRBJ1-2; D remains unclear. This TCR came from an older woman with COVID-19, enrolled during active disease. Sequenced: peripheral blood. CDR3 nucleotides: TGTGCCAGCAGTTCCAGATTTCGGTGGGAAGCGGGGGGCTACACCTTC. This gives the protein CASSSRFRWEAGGYTF.